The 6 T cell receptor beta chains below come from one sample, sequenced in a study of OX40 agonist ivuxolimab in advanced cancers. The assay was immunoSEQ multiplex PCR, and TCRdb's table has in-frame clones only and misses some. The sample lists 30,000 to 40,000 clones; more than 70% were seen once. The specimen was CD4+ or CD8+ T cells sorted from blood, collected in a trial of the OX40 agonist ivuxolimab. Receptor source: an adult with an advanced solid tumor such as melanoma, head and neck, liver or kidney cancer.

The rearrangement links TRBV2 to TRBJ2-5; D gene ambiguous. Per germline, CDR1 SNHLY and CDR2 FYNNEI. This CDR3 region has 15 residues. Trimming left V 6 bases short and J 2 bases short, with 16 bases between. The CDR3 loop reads CASRITTTAQETQYF. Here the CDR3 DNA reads TGTGCCAGCAGAATCACAACGACGGCACAAGAGACCCAGTACTTC.

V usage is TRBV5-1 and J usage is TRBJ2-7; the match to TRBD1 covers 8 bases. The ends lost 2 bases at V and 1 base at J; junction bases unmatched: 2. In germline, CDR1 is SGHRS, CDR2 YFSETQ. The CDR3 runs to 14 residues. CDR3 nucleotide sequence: TGCGCCAGCAGCTTAGGACAGGGATCCTACGAGCAGTACTTC. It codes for CASSLGQGSYEQYF.

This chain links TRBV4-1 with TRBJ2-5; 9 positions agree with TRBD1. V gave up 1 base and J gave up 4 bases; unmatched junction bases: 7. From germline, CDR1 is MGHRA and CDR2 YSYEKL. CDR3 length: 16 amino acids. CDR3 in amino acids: CASSQVSQGARETQYF. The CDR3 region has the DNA TGCGCCAGCAGCCAAGTATCACAGGGGGCACGAGAGACCCAGTACTTC.

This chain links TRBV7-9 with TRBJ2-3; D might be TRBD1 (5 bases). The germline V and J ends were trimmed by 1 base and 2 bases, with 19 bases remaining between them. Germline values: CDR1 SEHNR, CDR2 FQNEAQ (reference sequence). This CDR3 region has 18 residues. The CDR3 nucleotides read TGTGCCAGCAGCTTAGTATTGTCAGGGCACCTAGACACAGATACGCAGTATTTT. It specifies CASSLVLSGHLDTDTQYF.

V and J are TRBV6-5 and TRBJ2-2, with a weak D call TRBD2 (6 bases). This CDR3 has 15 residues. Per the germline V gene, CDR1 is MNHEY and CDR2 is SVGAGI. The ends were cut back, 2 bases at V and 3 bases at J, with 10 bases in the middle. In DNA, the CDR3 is TGTGCCAGCAGTTACGCGGGAATGGACACCGGGGAGCTGTTTTTT. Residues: CASSYAGMDTGELFF.

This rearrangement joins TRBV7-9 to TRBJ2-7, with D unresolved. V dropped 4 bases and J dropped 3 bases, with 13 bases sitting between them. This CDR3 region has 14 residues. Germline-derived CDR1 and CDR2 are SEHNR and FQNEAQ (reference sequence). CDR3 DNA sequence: TGTGCCAGCAGCTCCCTTGCGGTTAGCTACGAGCAGTACTTC. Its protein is CASSSLAVSYEQYF.